The T cell receptor beta chain under discussion was sequenced for a study of cytomegalovirus exposure and HLA in healthy donors. The PCR had 60 Vbeta and 13 Jbeta primers. Sequenced by immunoSEQ multiplex PCR; TCRdb stores in-frame clones only, minus some. The data hold roughly 130,000 clones, with more than 60% observed a single time. Specimen: PBMCs. This clonotype was obtained from a male donor in good health and CMV-seronegative.

The CDR3 loop reads CAWNMGPPLGNTIYF. Written as DNA, the CDR3 is TGTGCCTGGAACATGGGTCCTCCTCTCGGGAACACCATATATTTT. The genes are TRBV30 and TRBJ1-3, with D hard to call. Trimming pared 4 bases from V and 7 bases from J, leaving 20 bases between. CDR1 GTSNPN and CDR2 SVGIG come from the germline V gene (reference sequence). The CDR3 spans 15 residues.